These 11 T cell receptor beta chains originate from one sample sequenced in a study of OX40 agonist ivuxolimab in advanced cancers. The protocol was immunoSEQ multiplex PCR, while the TCRdb copy is restricted to in-frame clones and leaves out a portion. Here the sample spans about 76,000 clones, 80% to 90% being singletons. Sequencing used CD4+ or CD8+ T cells sorted from blood, obtained in a trial of the OX40 agonist ivuxolimab. Receptor source: an adult with an advanced solid tumor such as melanoma, head and neck, liver or kidney cancer.

The chain uses TRBV15 and TRBJ2-3; the D is unclear. The CDR3 sequence is 12 residues long. Germline loops: CDR1 LNHNV, CDR2 YYDKDF (reference sequence). Trimming stripped 0 bases from V and 5 bases from J, with 3 bases between. The DNA for the CDR3 is TGTGCCACCAGCAGAGATCTAGATACGCAGTATTTT. Translation: CATSRDLDTQYF.

V usage is TRBV4-3 and J usage is TRBJ1-1; D is unresolved. The V end was cut by 0 bases, the J end by 4 bases, with 12 bases between. CDR1 and CDR2 from the germline V gene are LGHNA and YSLEER. The CDR3 sequence is 15 residues long. The CDR3 spells CASSQDPDGATEAFF. CDR3 DNA sequence: TGCGCCAGCAGCCAAGATCCCGACGGCGCCACTGAAGCTTTCTTT.

Here the CDR3 DNA reads TGTGCCAGCAGCTTTGCCGGGCAGACCAAAAACATTCAGTACTTC. It specifies CASSFAGQTKNIQYF. The chain uses TRBV7-2 and TRBJ2-4; D not resolved. The CDR3 is 15 amino acids. Trimming pared 3 bases from V and 2 bases from J, leaving 11 bases between. The germline gives CDR1 SGHTA, CDR2 FQGNSA.

The chain uses TRBV9 and TRBJ2-1; TRBD2 aligns across 8 bases. CDR3 length: 17 amino acids. Trimming removed 4 bases from V and 3 bases from J; junction bases left unmatched: 12. The germline V gene has CDR1 SGDLS and CDR2 YYNGEE. The CDR3 coding sequence is TGTGCCAGCAGCATAAGAACGGCGGGGGGCCTCTACAATGAGCAGTTCTTC. Translating it yields CASSIRTAGGLYNEQFF.

The chain couples TRBV5-1 to TRBJ1-2; unclear D gene. Trimming shortened V by 0 bases and J by 2 bases, and 8 bases separated the two germline ends. There are 14 residues in the CDR3. The germline CDR1 and CDR2 sequences are SGHRS and YFSETQ. CDR3 amino acids: CASSLVSENYGYTF. The CDR3 region has the DNA TGCGCCAGCAGCTTGGTTTCCGAGAACTATGGCTACACCTTC.

This clone was seen a handful of times. J is TRBJ2-7 and V is TRBV15, with D maybe TRBD2 (6 bases). V was trimmed by 3 bases and J by 1 base, leaving 10 bases between them. CDR3 length: 14 residues. In germline, CDR1 is LNHNV, CDR2 YYDKDF (reference sequence). The CDR3 sequence: CATSSGGTSYEQYF. CDR3 coding DNA: TGTGCCACCAGCAGCGGGGGTACGTCCTACGAGCAGTACTTC. Drawing the rest from reference TRBV15 and TRBJ2-7, the complete variable domain is DAMVIQNPRYQVTQFGKPVTLSCSQTLNHNVMYWYQQKSSQAPKLLFHYYDKDFNNEADTPDNFQSRRPNTSFCFLDIRSPGLGDTAMYLCATSSGGTSYEQYFGPGTRLTVT.

The rearrangement uses TRBV6-1 and TRBJ1-5; 7 bases fit TRBD1. With 2 bases clipped from V and 5 bases from J, the junction kept 3 bases outside the gene matches. The CDR3 totals 14 residues. The V gene's germline CDR1 is MNHNS and CDR2 SASEGT. The CDR3 reads CASSEKGADQPQHF. In DNA form, the CDR3 reads TGTGCCAGCAGTGAAAAGGGGGCCGATCAGCCCCAGCATTTT.

The rearrangement uses TRBV29-1 and TRBJ1-3; TRBD1 agrees at 7 bases. After removal of 6 bases from V and 2 bases from J, the junction contained 10 bases not matched to a gene. The CDR3 sequence is 15 residues long. Germline V gene lookup returns CDR1 SQVTM and CDR2 ANQGSEA. This CDR3 is CSVATGNDAGNTIYF. CDR3 nucleotide sequence: TGCAGCGTCGCGACAGGGAATGATGCTGGAAACACCATATATTTT.

The J gene is TRBJ2-2, the V gene TRBV10-2, with no clear D. From germline, CDR1 is WSHSY and CDR2 SAAADI. The CDR3 is 11 residues long. The V gene lost 8 bases and the J gene lost 2 bases, with 3 bases spanning the gap. This chain's CDR3 is CASGNTGELFF. The CDR3 region has the DNA TGCGCCAGCGGTAACACCGGGGAGCTGTTTTTT.

The CDR3 DNA reads as TGTGCCAGTAGTATGGGTAGCGGGGCCTTTGGGGCCCAGTACTTC. Encoded protein: CASSMGSGAFGAQYF. The gene calls are TRBV19 and TRBJ2-5; TRBD2 matches 8 bases. Germline CDR1 is LNHDA and CDR2 is SQIVND (reference sequence). The CDR3 is 15 amino acids. V gave up 3 bases and J gave up 9 bases; unmatched junction bases: 12.

This clone has just one count. This sequence joins TRBV7-8 and TRBJ1-3; D perhaps matches TRBD1 (5 bases). The CDR3 totals 16 residues. Germline V gives CDR1 SGHVS, CDR2 FQNEAQ. Trimming took off 0 bases at V and 4 bases at J, with 13 bases between the two ends. As DNA, the CDR3 is TGTGCCAGCAGCTTAGCGCGGACAAGGGAAGGAAACACCATATATTTT. As protein: CASSLARTREGNTIYF.